These 17 T cell receptor beta chains share one sample of origin, sequenced in a study of T cell responses to AZD1222 COVID-19 vaccine. The method was immunoSEQ multiplex PCR; TCRdb's version includes in-frame clones alone and lacks a portion of them. The table lists 100,000 to 120,000 clones, around 84% of them singletons. Sequenced material: peripheral blood, taken on day 0 of AZD1222 vaccination. The receptors derive from an adult in good health.

This chain uses TRBV3-1 (or the pseudogene TRBV3-2) with TRBJ2-2; 11 bases are a match to TRBD2. Germline CDR1 LGHDT, CDR2 YNNKEL (reference sequence). The length of the CDR3 is 17 residues. J lost 10 bases, V lost 1 base, and 11 bases had no gene match. The CDR3 DNA reads as TGTGCCAGCAGCCAAGGAACCCTAGCGGGGGGCCCGGTGGAGCTGTTTTTT. It encodes CASSQGTLAGGPVELFF.

V and J are TRBV7-8 and TRBJ1-5; TRBD1 matches 7 bases. J lost 7 bases, V lost 5 bases, and 5 bases had no gene match. The CDR3 runs 13 residues. Germline CDR1 reads SGHVS; CDR2 reads FQNEAQ. The CDR3 DNA follows: TGTGCCAGCAGCCGACAGGGTGGCCAGCCCCAGCATTTT. It translates to CASSRQGGQPQHF. Filled out from reference TRBV7-8 and TRBJ1-5, the complete variable domain reads GAGVSQSPRYKVAKRGQDVALRCDPISGHVSLFWYQQALGQGPEFLTYFQNEAQLDKSGLPSDRFFAERPEGSVSTLKIQRTQQEDSAVYLCASSRQGGQPQHFGDGTRLSIL.

Comment on this clone: This same CDR3 is encoded by further DNA sequences in the sample. The genes are TRBV7-2 and TRBJ2-1; 9 bases map to TRBD2. The CDR3 is 17 residues long. Germline V CDR1 and CDR2: SGHTA, FQGNSA. J gave up 6 bases and V 1 base, and 10 bases lay outside the gene matches. CDR3 loop: CASSLGWGRGGANEQFF. DNA for the CDR3: TGTGCCAGCAGCTTAGGATGGGGGCGCGGGGGGGCCAATGAGCAGTTCTTC.

This sequence joins TRBV5-8 and TRBJ2-5; 7 bases agree with TRBD1. Trimming removed 2 bases from V and 1 base from J; junction bases left unmatched: 5. Germline-derived CDR1 and CDR2 are SGHTS and YDEGEE. The CDR3 consists of 15 residues. The CDR3 loop is CASSFSGQLQETQYF. CDR3 coding DNA: TGTGCCAGCAGCTTTTCGGGACAGCTCCAAGAGACCCAGTACTTC.

The chain carries TRBV7-9 and TRBJ1-1; D not resolved. V lost 1 base and J lost 5, with 8 bases in between. The CDR3 consists of 13 residues. CDR1 and CDR2 from the germline V gene are SEHNR and FQNEAQ (reference sequence). The CDR3 region has the DNA TGTGCCAGCAGCTTAGGTGGGTGGACTGAAGCTTTCTTT. This gives the protein CASSLGGWTEAFF.

The V and J genes are TRBV5-1 and TRBJ2-3; 7 positions agree with TRBD1. CDR3 length: 14 residues. J lost 0 bases, V lost 3 bases, and 1 base had no gene match. Germline V CDR1 and CDR2: SGHRS, YFSETQ. The chain's CDR3 is CASSSGQSTDTQYF. CDR3 nucleotides: TGCGCCAGCAGCTCGGGACAGAGCACAGATACGCAGTATTTT.

The chain employs TRBV30 and TRBJ2-1; D is uncertain. V lost 5 bases and J lost 1, with 9 bases in between. There are 13 residues in the CDR3. Germline CDR1 GTSNPN, CDR2 SVGIG (reference sequence). This CDR3 reads CAWEGSSYNEQFF. DNA for the CDR3: TGTGCCTGGGAAGGGTCGTCCTACAATGAGCAGTTCTTC.

The rearrangement links TRBV4-1 to TRBJ2-7; TRBD2 might be the D (6 bases). The CDR3 spans 15 residues. Trimming shortened V by 1 base and J by 2 bases, and 12 bases separated the two germline ends. CDR1 MGHRA and CDR2 YSYEKL come from the germline V gene. The CDR3 DNA reads as TGCGCCAGCAGCCAAGGTTTGGGCGGGGCCTACGAGCAGTACTTC. Protein product: CASSQGLGGAYEQYF.

J is TRBJ2-1 and V is TRBV12-3 or TRBV12-4; no reliable D call. Trimming shortened V by 5 bases and J by 10 bases, and 12 bases separated the two germline ends. This CDR3 is built from 12 residues. CDR3 loop: CASSHPFSEQFF. The CDR3, as DNA: TGTGCCAGCAGTCACCCCTTTTCCGAGCAGTTCTTC.

This rearrangement joins TRBV5-8 to TRBJ1-6; TRBD1 matches 9 bases. CDR1 is SGHTS, CDR2 YDEGEE, per germline. V gave up 0 bases and J gave up 11 bases; unmatched junction bases: 6. This CDR3 comprises 15 residues. Here the CDR3 reads CASSLAGQGNTPLHF. The CDR3 DNA reads TGTGCCAGCAGCTTGGCCGGACAGGGGAATACACCCCTCCACTTT.

The rearrangement joins TRBV5-6 to TRBJ1-2; D gene unclear. The CDR3 spans 13 residues. Germline-derived CDR1 and CDR2 are SGHDT and YYEEEE. Trimming pared 4 bases from V and 4 bases from J, leaving 11 bases between. The CDR3 region has the DNA TGTGCCAGCAGCGGGCCCCCTCTCTATGGCTACACCTTC. It codes for CASSGPPLYGYTF.

The chain employs TRBV5-1 and TRBJ2-3, with D maybe TRBD1 (5 bases). The CDR3 is made up of 15 amino acids. The germline CDR1 and CDR2 sequences are SGHRS and YFSETQ. The ends were cut back, 0 bases at V and 0 bases at J, with 8 bases in the middle. For the CDR3, the DNA is TGCGCCAGCAGCTTGGTGACAGCTAGCACAGATACGCAGTATTTT. Protein sequence: CASSLVTASTDTQYF.

The rearrangement joins TRBV6-6 to TRBJ2-1, with TRBD2 matching 13 bases. The CDR3 extends over 15 amino acids. Per germline, CDR1 MNHNY and CDR2 SVGAGI (reference sequence). V lost 9 bases and J lost 6; bases outside the gene matches: 8. The CDR3 protein is CASRTSGGRANEQFF. The CDR3 DNA reads TGTGCCAGTCGGACTAGCGGGGGACGAGCCAATGAGCAGTTCTTC.

The J gene is TRBJ2-5, the V gene TRBV11-2; 8 positions agree with TRBD1. The CDR3 has 14 amino acids. The junction had 9 bases not matched to a gene; V was cut back by 7 bases and J by 5 bases. Germline V gene sequence: CDR1 SGHAT, CDR2 FQNNGV. DNA of the CDR3: TGTGCCAGCATAGACAGGGGTTTAGGGGAGACCCAGTACTTC. Residues: CASIDRGLGETQYF.

The chain has TRBV7-2 and TRBJ2-1; 8 nucleotides line up with TRBD2. The CDR3 runs 14 residues. CDR1 is SGHTA and CDR2 is FQGNSA in the germline V gene. Trimming cost V 6 bases and J 6 bases; bases outside gene matches: 7. The DNA for the CDR3 is TGTGCCAGCAGATTACGGGGGGGCGGCAATGAGCAGTTCTTC. This sequence encodes CASRLRGGGNEQFF.

This clone showed up just once. The V gene is TRBV7-9, the J gene TRBJ1-4, with 7 bases fitting TRBD1. CDR1 and CDR2 (germline): SEHNR, FQNEAQ (reference sequence). With 5 bases clipped from V and 5 bases from J, the junction kept 8 bases outside the gene matches. The CDR3 has 15 amino acids. The chain's CDR3 is CASSLKQGPNEKLFF. The DNA of the CDR3 is TGTGCCAGCAGCCTCAAACAGGGGCCCAATGAAAAACTGTTTTTT.

The rearrangement joins TRBV28 to TRBJ1-3; possibly TRBD1 for D (6 bases). The CDR3 has 14 residues. The V end was cut by 3 bases, the J end by 7 bases, with 13 bases between. The germline CDR1 and CDR2 sequences are MDHEN and SYDVKM. CDR3 nucleotides: TGTGCCAGCAGTTTGGTTACAGGGCGGAACACCATATATTTT. Protein sequence: CASSLVTGRNTIYF.